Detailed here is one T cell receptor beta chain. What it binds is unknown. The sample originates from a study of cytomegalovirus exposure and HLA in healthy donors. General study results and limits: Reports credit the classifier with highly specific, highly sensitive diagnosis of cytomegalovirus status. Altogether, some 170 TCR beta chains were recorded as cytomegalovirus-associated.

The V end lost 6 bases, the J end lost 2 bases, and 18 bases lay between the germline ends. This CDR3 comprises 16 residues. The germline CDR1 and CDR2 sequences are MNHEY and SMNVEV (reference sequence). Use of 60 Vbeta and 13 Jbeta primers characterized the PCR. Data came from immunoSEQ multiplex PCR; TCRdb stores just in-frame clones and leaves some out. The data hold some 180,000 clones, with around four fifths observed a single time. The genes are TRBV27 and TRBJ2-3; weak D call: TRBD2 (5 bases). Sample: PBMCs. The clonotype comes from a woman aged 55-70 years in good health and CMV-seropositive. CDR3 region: CASRSLSGPNTDTQYF. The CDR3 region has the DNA TGTGCCAGCAGATCCCTCAGCGGACCAAACACAGATACGCAGTATTTT.